Below, 25 T cell receptor beta chains from the same sample are listed, as sequenced in a study of T cells in tumors after PD-1 blockade. The data were produced by immunoSEQ multiplex PCR, yet TCRdb's version contains in-frame clones alone and is incomplete. The sample contains tens of thousands of clones, 74% of which appear only once. The source material was PBMCs, sampled after anti-PD-1 treatment. The receptors originated from a human donor with basal cell carcinoma.

The gene calls are TRBV27 and TRBJ2-3; the match to TRBD1 covers 7 bases. This CDR3 spans 14 amino acids. V shed 3 bases and J 0 bases; nucleotides not matched to a gene: 0. Germline-derived CDR1 and CDR2 are MNHEY and SMNVEV (reference sequence). The CDR3 DNA reads TGTGCCAGCAGTTTGGACAGGAGCACAGATACGCAGTATTTT. Its protein is CASSLDRSTDTQYF.

This clone was seen a handful of times. The rearrangement links TRBV10-2 to TRBJ1-5, with 12 bases matching TRBD1. With V trimmed by 1 base and J by 1 base, 5 bases remained unmatched. Germline V gives CDR1 WSHSY, CDR2 SAAADI. This CDR3 is built from 18 residues. CDR3 region: CASSEFGTGGTSNQPQHF. In DNA form, the CDR3 reads TGCGCCAGCAGTGAGTTCGGGACAGGGGGCACCAGCAATCAGCCCCAGCATTTT.

The rearrangement joins TRBV30 to TRBJ2-3, with 9 bases matching TRBD1. Germline V gives CDR1 GTSNPN, CDR2 SVGIG (reference sequence). Trimming removed 8 bases from V and 4 bases from J; junction bases left unmatched: 10. The CDR3 length is 14 residues. The CDR3 sequence: CAGRDREYSDTQYF. CDR3 in DNA: TGTGCCGGCCGGGACAGGGAGTATTCAGATACGCAGTATTTT.

The rearrangement links TRBV14 to TRBJ2-7; 8 bases agree with TRBD2. With 3 bases clipped from V and 6 bases from J, the junction kept 4 bases outside the gene matches. The germline V gene has CDR1 SGHDN and CDR2 FVKESK. The CDR3 covers 13 residues. CDR3 sequence (DNA): TGTGCCAGCAGCCAGGCGGGGGGAGGCGAGCAGTACTTC. It yields the protein CASSQAGGGEQYF.

The chain joins TRBV30 to TRBJ1-5; D uncertain. This CDR3 has 13 residues. Trimming shortened V by 3 bases and J by 0 bases, and 6 bases separated the two germline ends. Per the germline V gene, CDR1 is GTSNPN and CDR2 is SVGIG (reference sequence). CDR3 coding DNA: TGTGCCTGGAGAGGCTATAGCAATCAGCCCCAGCATTTT. Its protein is CAWRGYSNQPQHF.

This clone has only one observation. This chain joins TRBV9 and TRBJ2-7; no reliable D call. V was cut by 4 bases and J by 3 bases, with 5 bases left in between. The CDR3 contains 11 residues. CDR1 SGDLS and CDR2 YYNGEE come from the germline V gene. CDR3 sequence: CASSSYYEQYF. The CDR3 DNA sequence: TGTGCCAGCAGCTCTTACTACGAGCAGTACTTC.

The gene calls are TRBV11-1 and TRBJ2-5; possibly TRBD1 or TRBD2 for D (5 bases each). The CDR3 sequence is 16 residues long. Between the trimmed V and J ends, which lost 1 base and 2 bases, there was a span of 14 bases. CDR1 is SGHAT and CDR2 is FQDESV in the germline V gene (reference sequence). CDR3 nucleotide sequence: TGTGCCAGCAGCTTAGGTGACTACCAGGGTCAAGAGACCCAGTACTTC. Encoded protein: CASSLGDYQGQETQYF.

The rearrangement uses TRBV18 and TRBJ1-6; maybe TRBD1 (5 bases). Germline CDR1 KGHSH, CDR2 LQKENI. Trimming removed 2 bases from V and 5 bases from J, with 16 bases in between. The length of the CDR3 is 17 residues. The DNA of the CDR3 is TGTGCCAGCTCACCATACCGGGCCCTCAGGGATAATTCACCCCTCCACTTT. It codes for CASSPYRALRDNSPLHF.

This chain uses TRBV6-6 with TRBJ1-2; D is uncertain. Germline CDR1 is MNHNY and CDR2 is SVGAGI (reference sequence). The V gene lost 2 bases and the J gene lost 3 bases, with 4 bases spanning the gap. The length of the CDR3 is 12 residues. The CDR3, as DNA: TGTGCCAGCAGTTACAGGGACTATGGCTACACCTTC. Amino acid sequence: CASSYRDYGYTF.

V usage is TRBV27 and J usage is TRBJ1-2; 7 bases agree with TRBD1. V lost 6 bases to trimming and J lost 5 bases; unmatched junction nucleotides: 3. This CDR3 spans 12 amino acids. CDR1 is MNHEY and CDR2 is SMNVEV in the germline V gene (reference sequence). DNA for the CDR3: TGTGCCAGCAGGTGGGGACAGTATGGCTACACCTTC. Translating it yields CASRWGQYGYTF.

This chain uses TRBV30 with TRBJ2-7, with D uncertain. Germline assignment: CDR1 GTSNPN and CDR2 SVGIG (reference sequence). The CDR3 extends over 13 amino acids. V lost 0 bases and J lost 2, with 8 bases in between. The CDR3 DNA is TGTGCCTGGAGTGTCGACACCCCCTACGAGCAGTACTTC. Translating it yields CAWSVDTPYEQYF.

V and J are TRBV5-4 and TRBJ2-7, with D possibly TRBD2 on 6 matching bases. The length of the CDR3 is 12 residues. Germline V lookup: CDR1 SGHNT, CDR2 YYREEE (reference sequence). The V and J ends lost 4 bases and 6 bases respectively, with 11 bases between them. In DNA, the CDR3 is TGTGCCAGCAGCCCACCCGGGGGCGAGCAGTACTTC. Amino acid sequence: CASSPPGGEQYF.

V is TRBV6-6 and J is TRBJ2-7; D is possibly TRBD2 (6 bases). Deletions cut 2 bases from V and 3 bases from J, with 8 bases between. The CDR3 extends over 13 amino acids. Per the germline V gene, CDR1 is MNHNY and CDR2 is SVGAGI (reference sequence). The CDR3 spells CASSYQGGYEQYF. The CDR3 DNA reads as TGTGCCAGCAGTTACCAGGGAGGCTACGAGCAGTACTTC.

This chain connects TRBV5-1 to TRBJ2-7; 7 bases line up with TRBD2. This CDR3 region has 18 residues. CDR1 SGHRS and CDR2 YFSETQ come from the germline V gene. V lost 1 base, J lost 0 bases, and 13 bases stayed unmatched. The chain's CDR3 is CASSLSPMGGGTSYEQYF. CDR3 bases: TGCGCCAGCAGCTTGTCCCCGATGGGGGGAGGGACCTCCTACGAGCAGTACTTC.

The chain links TRBV5-1 to TRBJ1-2, with D unresolved. V was shortened by 0 bases and J by 8 bases, with 11 bases between the two germline ends. The CDR3 is made up of 13 amino acids. The V gene's germline CDR1 is SGHRS and CDR2 YFSETQ. The CDR3 sequence is CASSLGAHPGYTF. The CDR3, as DNA: TGCGCCAGCAGCTTGGGGGCTCATCCAGGCTACACCTTC. The complete variable domain, with remaining parts taken from reference TRBV5-1 and TRBJ1-2, reads KAGVTQTPRYLIKTRGQQVTLSCSPISGHRSVSWYQQTPGQGLQFLFEYFSETQRNKGNFPGRFSGRQFSNSRSEMNVSTLELGDSALYLCASSLGAHPGYTFGSGTRLTVV.

The V and J genes are TRBV10-3 and TRBJ1-1, with 8 nucleotides matching TRBD1. CDR3 length: 16 residues. The V and J ends lost 10 bases and 3 bases, in that order; junction bases with no gene match: 16. Germline CDR1 is ENHRY and CDR2 is SYGVKD. CDR3 residues: CATAGGGTLGDTEAFF. Here the CDR3 DNA reads TGTGCCACTGCAGGGGGCGGGACACTGGGGGACACTGAAGCTTTCTTT.

The chain links TRBV30 to TRBJ2-2, with 8 positions matching TRBD2. The CDR3 has 16 residues. Trimming took 1 base from V and 4 from J; bases not matched to a gene: 8. CDR1 and CDR2 from the germline V gene are GTSNPN and SVGIG (reference sequence). The CDR3 region has the DNA TGTGCCTGGAGTGGGACGCGGGGGGCGGGCACCGGGGAGCTGTTTTTT. Translation: CAWSGTRGAGTGELFF.

The CDR3 sequence: CAWSVLGQGNYGYTF. The CDR3 bases are TGTGCCTGGAGTGTACTGGGACAGGGAAACTATGGCTACACCTTC. This rearrangement joins TRBV30 to TRBJ1-2; the match to TRBD1 covers 9 bases. V gave up 0 bases and J gave up 2 bases; unmatched junction bases: 4. This CDR3 spans 15 amino acids. CDR1 and CDR2 from the germline V gene are GTSNPN and SVGIG (reference sequence). Full variable domain (rest looked up from reference TRBV30 and TRBJ1-2): SQTIHQWPATLVQPVGSPLSLECTVEGTSNPNLYWYRQAAGRGLQLLFYSVGIGQISSEVPQNLSASRPQDRQFILSSKKLLLSDSGFYLCAWSVLGQGNYGYTFGSGTRLTVV.

The rearrangement uses TRBV6-5 and TRBJ1-4; TRBD1 matches at 8 bases. Germline V gives CDR1 MNHEY, CDR2 SVGAGI. The CDR3 length is 16 residues. The trim removed 2 bases at V and 7 bases at J, leaving 9 bases unmatched. CDR3 sequence reads: CASSYGQGGGGEKLFF. The DNA for the CDR3 is TGTGCCAGCAGTTACGGACAGGGCGGGGGGGGTGAAAAACTGTTTTTT.

This chain joins TRBV15 and TRBJ1-5; weak D call: TRBD1 (5 bases). Germline lookup yields CDR1 LNHNV and CDR2 YYDKDF (reference sequence). V was cut by 3 bases and J by 4 bases, with 7 bases left in between. The CDR3 contains 13 residues. CDR3 DNA sequence: TGTGCCACCAGCAGGGGGGGGAATCAGCCCCAGCATTTT. This translates into CATSRGGNQPQHF.

The V and J genes are TRBV10-3 and TRBJ2-2, with 11 bases lining up with TRBD2. The CDR3 runs 19 residues. Germline V CDR1 and CDR2: ENHRY, SYGVKD. J gave up 1 base and V 0 bases, and 7 bases lay outside the gene matches. The CDR3 nucleotides read TGTGCCATCAGTGAGTCGAATATAGGACTAGCGGGGAACACCGGGGAGCTGTTTTTT. It yields the protein CAISESNIGLAGNTGELFF.

A few counts support this clone. The chain employs TRBV9 and TRBJ1-6; the D is unclear. The V end lost 7 bases, the J end lost 7 bases, and 9 bases lay between the germline ends. Germline CDR1 SGDLS, CDR2 YYNGEE. This CDR3 comprises 12 residues. Here the CDR3 reads CASGGVNSPLHF. The DNA for the CDR3 is TGTGCCAGCGGTGGGGTAAATTCACCCCTCCACTTT.

This chain links TRBV7-2 with TRBJ2-3, with TRBD2 matching 9 bases. The V gene end was trimmed by 9 bases and the J gene end by 9 bases; junction bases not matched to a gene: 16. The germline V gene encodes CDR1 SGHTA and CDR2 FQGNSA. The CDR3 extends over 15 amino acids. CDR3 nucleotide sequence: TGTGCCAGTTGTTATAGCGGGGGCCCCACGGGGACGCAGTATTTT. Amino acids: CASCYSGGPTGTQYF.

This clone showed up just a few times. The chain combines TRBV5-1 with TRBJ1-1; D is ambiguous. Germline V gives CDR1 SGHRS, CDR2 YFSETQ. Trimming pared 1 base from V and 4 bases from J, leaving 8 bases between. This CDR3 is 13 amino acids long. The CDR3 nucleotides read TGCGCCAGCAGCTTGCTGGTCCCCACTGAAGCTTTCTTT. Its protein is CASSLLVPTEAFF. Variable domain in full (rest from reference TRBV5-1 and TRBJ1-1): KAGVTQTPRYLIKTRGQQVTLSCSPISGHRSVSWYQQTPGQGLQFLFEYFSETQRNKGNFPGRFSGRQFSNSRSEMNVSTLELGDSALYLCASSLLVPTEAFFGQGTRLTVV.

The chain employs TRBV7-9 and TRBJ2-5; no definite D call. The V and J ends lost 2 bases and 3 bases respectively, with 1 base between them. The CDR3 is made up of 11 amino acids. Germline loops: CDR1 SEHNR, CDR2 FQNEAQ (reference sequence). The CDR3 bases are TGTGCCAGCAGCTTAAAAGAGACCCAGTACTTC. Amino acid sequence: CASSLKETQYF.